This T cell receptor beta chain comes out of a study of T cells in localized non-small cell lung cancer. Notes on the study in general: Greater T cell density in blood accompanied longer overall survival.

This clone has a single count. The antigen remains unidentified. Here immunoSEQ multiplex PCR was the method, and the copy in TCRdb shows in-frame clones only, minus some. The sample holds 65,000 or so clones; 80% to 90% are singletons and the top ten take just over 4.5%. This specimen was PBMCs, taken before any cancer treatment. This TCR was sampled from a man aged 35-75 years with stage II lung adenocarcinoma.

DNA of the CDR3: TGTGCCAGTAGTATTCTAGGGACTAGCGGGTACAATGAGCAGTTCTTC. Its protein is CASSILGTSGYNEQFF. V is TRBV19 and J is TRBJ2-1; TRBD2 matches at 12 bases. From germline, CDR1 is LNHDA and CDR2 SQIVND (reference sequence). There are 16 residues in the CDR3. Unmatched junction bases numbered 4, after V lost 3 bases and J lost 4 bases.